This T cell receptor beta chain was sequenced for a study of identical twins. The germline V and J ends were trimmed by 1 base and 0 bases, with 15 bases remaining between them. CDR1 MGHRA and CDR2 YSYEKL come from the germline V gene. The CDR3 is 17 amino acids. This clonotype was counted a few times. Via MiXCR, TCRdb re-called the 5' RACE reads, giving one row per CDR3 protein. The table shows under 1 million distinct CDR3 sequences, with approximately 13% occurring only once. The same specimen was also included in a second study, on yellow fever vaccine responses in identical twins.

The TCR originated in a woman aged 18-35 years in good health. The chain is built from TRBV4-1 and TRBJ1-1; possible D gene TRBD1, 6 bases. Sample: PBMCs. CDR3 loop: CASSQVKAGVMNTEAFF. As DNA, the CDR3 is TGCGCCAGCAGCCAAGTTAAGGCAGGGGTCATGAACACTGAAGCTTTCTTT.